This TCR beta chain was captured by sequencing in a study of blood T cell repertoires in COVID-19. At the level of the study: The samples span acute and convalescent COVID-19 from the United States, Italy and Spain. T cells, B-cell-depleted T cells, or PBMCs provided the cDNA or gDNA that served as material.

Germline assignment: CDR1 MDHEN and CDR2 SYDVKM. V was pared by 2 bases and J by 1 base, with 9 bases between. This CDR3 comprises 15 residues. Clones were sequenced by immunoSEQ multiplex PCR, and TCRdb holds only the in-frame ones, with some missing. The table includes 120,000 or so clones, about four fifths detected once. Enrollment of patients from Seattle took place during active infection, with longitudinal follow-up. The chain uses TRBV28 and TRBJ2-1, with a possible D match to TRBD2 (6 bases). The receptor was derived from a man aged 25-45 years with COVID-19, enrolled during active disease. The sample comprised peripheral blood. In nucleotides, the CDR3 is TGTGCCAGCAGTTTAACGGGGGAATCCTACAATGAGCAGTTCTTC. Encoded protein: CASSLTGESYNEQFF.